The 27 T cell receptor beta chains reported below all come from one sample, sequenced in a study of beta chain features in type 1 diabetes. Notes on the study in general: All four CD4+ subsets of Type 1 diabetes patients contained TCRB CDR3s that were moderately but significantly shorter.

The antigens these receptors bind are not known. Since all of the isolated RNA was reverse transcribed, expressed TCRB transcripts were what got sequenced. Repertoires were generated with immunoSEQ multiplex PCR, while TCRdb's copy carries only in-frame clones and drops some. The sample carries 120,000 or so clones, 17% recorded once. Sequenced input: central memory CD4+ T cells from blood. The receptor set was obtained from a man younger than 30 with type 1 diabetes.

The V gene is TRBV13, the J gene TRBJ2-7; no definite D call. Trimming shortened V by 0 bases and J by 8 bases, and 5 bases separated the two germline ends. The CDR3 spans 11 residues. Germline CDR1 and CDR2: PRHDT and FYEKMQ (reference sequence). CDR3 in amino acids: CASSLGTKQYF. CDR3 DNA: TGTGCCAGCAGCTTAGGGACAAAGCAGTACTTC.

The rearrangement uses TRBV5-4 and TRBJ2-3; D perhaps matches TRBD2 (5 bases). With 2 bases removed from V and 4 bases from J, the gap between germline ends came to 14 bases. The CDR3 contains 15 residues. The V gene's germline CDR1 is SGHNT and CDR2 YYREEE (reference sequence). CDR3 bases: TGTGCCAGCAGCTTCGGGGTAGGGTTAGCAGATACGCAGTATTTT. This codes for CASSFGVGLADTQYF.

V gene TRBV12-5 combines with J gene TRBJ2-3, with a possible D match to TRBD1 (5 bases). V was pared by 5 bases and J by 3 bases, with 21 bases between. The CDR3 has 17 amino acids. The V gene's germline CDR1 is LGHNT and CDR2 FRNRAP. The CDR3 sequence is CASGGRSQGARTDTQYF. The DNA for the CDR3 is TGTGCTAGTGGTGGCCGAAGCCAAGGGGCCCGGACAGATACGCAGTATTTT.

V gene TRBV2 combines with J gene TRBJ1-1; D not certain. Trimming removed 4 bases at V and 1 base at J, with 7 bases between. Germline values: CDR1 SNHLY, CDR2 FYNNEI. There are 13 residues in the CDR3. The CDR3 nucleotides are TGTGCCAGCAGTGTTGAACAGAACACTGAAGCTTTCTTT. Translated: CASSVEQNTEAFF. Based on the CDR3 plus reference TRBV2 and TRBJ1-1, the full variable domain is EPEVTQTPSHQVTQMGQEVILRCVPISNHLYFYWYRQILGQKVEFLVSFYNNEISEKSEIFDDQFSVERPDGSNFTLKIRSTKLEDSAMYFCASSVEQNTEAFFGQGTRLTVV.

This clone was found a few times. This chain links TRBV9 with TRBJ2-3; unclear D gene. V lost 0 bases and J lost 4, with 6 bases in between. This CDR3 is built from 13 residues. Germline CDR1 SGDLS, CDR2 YYNGEE. For the CDR3, the DNA is TGTGCCAGCAGCGTAGCTGTAGCAGATACGCAGTATTTT. Protein sequence: CASSVAVADTQYF. Supplemented by reference TRBV9 and TRBJ2-3, the full variable domain reads DSGVTQTPKHLITATGQRVTLRCSPRSGDLSVYWYQQSLDQGLQFLIQYYNGEERAKGNILERFSAQQFPDLHSELNLSSLELGDSALYFCASSVAVADTQYFGPGTRLTVL.

This clone has only a few counts. The V and J genes are TRBV5-1 and TRBJ2-7; D remains unclear. Germline CDR1 reads SGHRS; CDR2 reads YFSETQ. V was pared by 0 bases and J by 2 bases, with 9 bases between. This CDR3 is built from 14 residues. In nucleotides, the CDR3 is TGCGCCAGCAGCTTGGAACTTTTTCCCTACGAGCAGTACTTC. It translates to CASSLELFPYEQYF.

This clone was recorded a few times. The chain joins TRBV10-1 to TRBJ2-5; D is possibly TRBD1 or TRBD2 (5 bases each). The CDR3 extends over 14 amino acids. Germline lookup yields CDR1 WNHNN and CDR2 SYGVQD (reference sequence). V lost 4 bases to trimming and J lost 4 bases, with 13 bases between them. The CDR3 bases are TGCGCCAGCAGTGGGGGCCTCGAGGGAGAGACCCAGTACTTC. Translated, it gives CASSGGLEGETQYF.

The chain uses TRBV15 and TRBJ2-7; 7 bases are shared with TRBD2. This CDR3 is 15 amino acids long. Losses at the gene ends were 1 base for V and 5 bases for J; bases not matched to a gene: 8. CDR1 is LNHNV, CDR2 YYDKDF, per germline (reference sequence). The CDR3 region has the DNA TGTGCCACCAGCAGAGGTGGCAGCGGGACCCACGAGCAGTACTTC. This codes for CATSRGGSGTHEQYF.

This clone turned up a few times. This chain uses TRBV2 with TRBJ2-1, with D maybe TRBD1 (6 bases). The CDR3 totals 15 residues. V lost 6 bases to trimming and J lost 6 bases, with 18 bases between them. The germline V gene encodes CDR1 SNHLY and CDR2 FYNNEI. CDR3 residues: CASSRQDAIRNEQFF. DNA for the CDR3: TGTGCCAGCAGCCGACAGGACGCAATTCGCAATGAGCAGTTCTTC. Full variable domain (rest looked up from reference TRBV2 and TRBJ2-1): EPEVTQTPSHQVTQMGQEVILRCVPISNHLYFYWYRQILGQKVEFLVSFYNNEISEKSEIFDDQFSVERPDGSNFTLKIRSTKLEDSAMYFCASSRQDAIRNEQFFGPGTRLTVL.

This clone was detected a few times. The chain recombines TRBV15 with TRBJ2-3; no firm D call. Germline lookup yields CDR1 LNHNV and CDR2 YYDKDF (reference sequence). Trimming left V 5 bases short and J 6 bases short, with 24 bases between. The CDR3 loop spans 17 amino acids. CDR3 sequence reads: CATSSPHRAPAADTQYF. The CDR3 nucleotides are TGTGCCACCAGCTCCCCCCATCGCGCCCCGGCTGCCGATACGCAGTATTTT.

This clone came up a few times. This rearrangement joins TRBV7-6 to TRBJ2-2, with D uncertain. The CDR3 has 15 amino acids. Germline V gene data show CDR1 as SGHVS and CDR2 as FNYEAQ. Trimming left V 6 bases short and J 1 base short, with 12 bases between. The CDR3: CASSLDPENTGELFF. The CDR3 coding sequence is TGTGCCAGCAGTTTGGACCCTGAGAACACCGGGGAGCTGTTTTTT.

This chain links TRBV5-1 with TRBJ2-7, with unresolved D. V was pared by 0 bases and J by 5 bases, with 3 bases between. Germline loops: CDR1 SGHRS, CDR2 YFSETQ. The CDR3 totals 11 residues. The CDR3 spells CASSLDNEQYF. The CDR3 DNA reads as TGCGCCAGCAGCTTGGATAACGAGCAGTACTTC.

The rearrangement links TRBV27 to TRBJ2-5, with D perhaps matching TRBD1 (6 bases). V lost 5 bases to trimming and J lost 1 base, with 14 bases between them. There are 15 residues in the CDR3. Germline CDR1 reads MNHEY; CDR2 reads SMNVEV (reference sequence). The CDR3 region is CASSLTYRVQETQYF. CDR3 bases: TGTGCCAGCAGTCTCACCTACAGGGTCCAAGAGACCCAGTACTTC.

V usage is TRBV9 and J usage is TRBJ2-2; D might be TRBD1 (5 bases). This CDR3 has 14 amino acids. CDR1 is SGDLS, CDR2 YYNGEE, per germline. Trimming took off 0 bases at V and 9 bases at J, with 12 bases between the two ends. CDR3 protein: CASSVESWGRELFF. The CDR3 nucleotides are TGTGCCAGCAGCGTAGAAAGCTGGGGCCGGGAGCTGTTTTTT.

This clone was seen a handful of times. V usage is TRBV15 and J usage is TRBJ2-5, with D possibly being TRBD2 (5 bases). This CDR3 contains 13 residues. Germline V CDR1 and CDR2: LNHNV, YYDKDF (reference sequence). V lost 3 bases, J lost 1 base, and 6 bases lay in between. Here the CDR3 DNA reads TGTGCCACCAGCAGGGACTTCCAAGAGACCCAGTACTTC. Its translation: CATSRDFQETQYF.

There are a few counts of this clone. The chain links TRBV2 to TRBJ1-1, with no clear D. V gave up 6 bases and J gave up 0 bases, with 8 bases separating them. Germline V gene sequence: CDR1 SNHLY, CDR2 FYNNEI. The CDR3 length is 13 residues. CDR3 nucleotides: TGTGCCAGCAGGGCAACAATGAACACTGAAGCTTTCTTT. Translating gives CASRATMNTEAFF.

A single count supports this clone. J is TRBJ1-2 and V is TRBV28; 7 bases are a match to TRBD1. Losses at the gene ends were 11 bases for V and 1 base for J; bases not matched to a gene: 7. This CDR3 is 13 amino acids long. The germline CDR1 and CDR2 sequences are MDHEN and SYDVKM. For the CDR3, the DNA is TGTGCCGTTTGGACAGGAGTTAACTATGGCTACACCTTC. Translating gives CAVWTGVNYGYTF.

This clone has more than one count but fewer than ten. This sequence joins TRBV30 and TRBJ2-5, with D unresolved. The germline V and J ends were trimmed by 1 base and 4 bases, with 4 bases remaining between them. From germline, CDR1 is GTSNPN and CDR2 SVGIG (reference sequence). The CDR3 is 11 amino acids. CDR3 coding DNA: TGTGCCTGGAGTGCAACAGAGACCCAGTACTTC. It is translated as CAWSATETQYF.

The rearrangement uses TRBV5-1 and TRBJ1-2; tentatively, D is TRBD1 (5 bases). Trimming pared 3 bases from V and 6 bases from J, leaving 9 bases between. There are 12 residues in the CDR3. From germline, CDR1 is SGHRS and CDR2 YFSETQ. CDR3 sequence (DNA): TGCGCCAGCAGCTCGGGACCGGATGGCTACACCTTC. Protein product: CASSSGPDGYTF.

The chain employs TRBV28 and TRBJ2-7, with D possibly being TRBD1 (5 bases). The germline V and J ends were trimmed by 6 bases and 2 bases, with 11 bases remaining between them. The CDR3 consists of 13 residues. From germline, CDR1 is MDHEN and CDR2 SYDVKM. The CDR3 sequence: CASSLRTTYEQYF. The CDR3 DNA sequence: TGTGCCAGCAGCCTGAGGACAACCTACGAGCAGTACTTC.

DNA for the CDR3: TGCGCCAGCAGCCTAAACCTAGCGGGGCCAGATACGCAGTATTTT. Its translation is CASSLNLAGPDTQYF. J is TRBJ2-3 and V is TRBV4-3, with 9 bases that match TRBD2. The CDR3 totals 15 residues. Germline CDR1 LGHNA, CDR2 YSLEER. The V and J ends lost 4 bases and 4 bases, in that order; junction bases with no gene match: 6.

This clone has ten or more counts. This sequence joins TRBV30 and TRBJ2-7, with D hard to call. This CDR3 has 14 amino acids. The ends were cut back, 1 base at V and 0 bases at J, with 10 bases in the middle. Germline CDR1 and CDR2: GTSNPN and SVGIG (reference sequence). CDR3: CAWSARAASYEQYF. The CDR3 coding sequence is TGTGCCTGGAGTGCCCGGGCAGCCTCCTACGAGCAGTACTTC.

This clone was seen a few times. The rearrangement links TRBV9 to TRBJ2-5, with D maybe TRBD2 (5 bases). Germline V gene sequence: CDR1 SGDLS, CDR2 YYNGEE. V was pared by 3 bases and J by 10 bases, with 16 bases between. The CDR3 contains 13 residues. CDR3 in DNA: TGTGCCAGCAGCGCACCCCACACCGGAGGCCAGTACTTC. Residues: CASSAPHTGGQYF.

A few counts support this clone. This chain connects TRBV30 to TRBJ1-2; a weak D match, TRBD1 (6 bases). There are 14 residues in the CDR3. Deletions cut 2 bases from V and 2 bases from J, with 12 bases between. Germline V lookup: CDR1 GTSNPN, CDR2 SVGIG (reference sequence). As DNA, the CDR3 is TGTGCCTGGAGTAGGCCGCAGGGGAACTATGGCTACACCTTC. This encodes CAWSRPQGNYGYTF.

This clone occurred a few times. The J gene is TRBJ1-4, the V gene TRBV30; TRBD1 matches at 8 bases. This CDR3 has 15 amino acids. V lost 5 bases to trimming and J lost 0 bases; unmatched junction nucleotides: 5. Germline V CDR1 and CDR2: GTSNPN, SVGIG (reference sequence). The CDR3 sequence is CAWGQGRTTNEKLFF. CDR3 nucleotide sequence: TGTGCCTGGGGACAGGGCCGGACAACTAATGAAAAACTGTTTTTT. Full variable domain (outside the CDR3, taken from reference TRBV30 and TRBJ1-4): SQTIHQWPATLVQPVGSPLSLECTVEGTSNPNLYWYRQAAGRGLQLLFYSVGIGQISSEVPQNLSASRPQDRQFILSSKKLLLSDSGFYLCAWGQGRTTNEKLFFGSGTQLSVL.

This clone occurred a few times. The chain has TRBV7-2 and TRBJ2-7, with unresolved D. V was clipped by 3 bases and J by 2 bases, with 5 bases between them. There are 12 residues in the CDR3. From germline, CDR1 is SGHTA and CDR2 FQGNSA. In DNA form, the CDR3 reads TGTGCCAGCAGCTTCGTTACCTACGAGCAGTACTTC. Amino acids: CASSFVTYEQYF.

The chain uses TRBV6-1 and TRBJ1-1; D is perhaps TRBD1 (5 bases). CDR1 MNHNS and CDR2 SASEGT come from the germline V gene. CDR3 size: 15 residues. Trimming removed 0 bases at V and 3 bases at J, with 11 bases between. The CDR3 bases are TGTGCCAGCAGTGAAGCGCTTGGGGGGTACACTGAAGCTTTCTTT. Translating gives CASSEALGGYTEAFF.